This T cell receptor beta chain is drawn from a study of spatial heterogeneity in lung cancer. The wider study: TCR transcript abundance in tumor regions was strongly correlated with the T cell module score obtained from matched bulk RNA-seq.

Every TCR cDNA molecule bore its own unique molecular identifier. One entry per CDR3 protein results from TCRdb running MiXCR on the 5' RACE reads. The sample includes 15,000 to 20,000 distinct CDR3 sequences, roughly 7.3% of them seen just once. This clonotype was observed at least ten times. Its matching antigen is unknown. Time point defined: sample taken at primary tumor resection. Samples were donated by 72 untreated early-stage non-small cell lung cancer patients. Researchers sequenced whole RNA taken from tumor, nontumor lung or frozen PBMC without sorting. Study findings and constraints: Tumoral mutation counts were tracked by counts of expanded intratumoral alpha and beta TCRs.

The CDR3 runs to 20 residues. Sequencing used lung tumor tissue, obtained at surgery. The TCR was taken from a female donor with early-stage non-small cell lung cancer. The V call is TRBV21-1, the J call TRBJ2-3; TRBD2 is the table's D call, not checked against the DNA. TRBV21-1 has pseudogene status. The CDR3 nucleotides read TGTGCCAGCAGCAAAGGGCAGTCCGCGGGGGAGGTACTTCCCGCAGATACGCAGTATTTT. Protein sequence: CASSKGQSAGEVLPADTQYF.